These 9 T cell receptor beta chains were all obtained from the same sample, sequenced in a study of shared clonotypes between healthy human individuals. The table came from immunoSEQ multiplex PCR; TCRdb's copy has only in-frame clones and leaves some out. The sample shows more than 1 million clones, 70% to 80% of them seen only once. The specimen sequenced was memory CD4+ T cells from PBMCs. Subset defined: CD45RA-negative fraction. These receptors all stem from a man aged 18-30 years in good health. Some clones in this sample may be carry-over from other donors' samples.

The chain uses TRBV5-1 and TRBJ2-4; TRBD1 matches 9 bases. The V segment lost 4 bases and the J segment 8 bases; nucleotides outside the gene matches: 7. The CDR3 contains 14 residues. Germline lookup yields CDR1 SGHRS and CDR2 YFSETQ. CDR3 loop: CASSTGTGWDIQYF. The CDR3 DNA follows: TGCGCCAGCAGCACCGGGACAGGGTGGGACATTCAGTACTTC. The variable domain in full, with the rest retrieved from reference TRBV5-1 and TRBJ2-4, is KAGVTQTPRYLIKTRGQQVTLSCSPISGHRSVSWYQQTPGQGLQFLFEYFSETQRNKGNFPGRFSGRQFSNSRSEMNVSTLELGDSALYLCASSTGTGWDIQYFGAGTRLSVL.

V usage is TRBV5-1 and J usage is TRBJ2-6; D is unresolved. Trimming left V 0 bases short and J 3 bases short, with 4 bases between. The germline V gene encodes CDR1 SGHRS and CDR2 YFSETQ. The CDR3 consists of 14 residues. Here the CDR3 DNA reads TGCGCCAGCAGCTTGGACGGTGGGGCCAACGTCCTGACTTTC. Protein: CASSLDGGANVLTF.

V usage is TRBV5-5 and J usage is TRBJ2-5; 8 positions agree with TRBD1. Trimming at V came to 3 bases and at J to 2 bases, leaving 9 bases not matched to a gene. This CDR3 comprises 16 residues. Germline V gene data show CDR1 as SGHKS and CDR2 as YYEKEE (reference sequence). DNA for the CDR3: TGTGCCAGCAGCTCCTGGACAGGGAAGCGGCAAGAGACCCAGTACTTC. This sequence encodes CASSSWTGKRQETQYF.

Turning to this clone: The sample holds other DNA sequences that translate to the same CDR3. The chain carries TRBV11-3 and TRBJ2-2; 9 bases are shared with TRBD1. Germline CDR1 SGHNT, CDR2 YENEEA. This CDR3 spans 15 amino acids. V was clipped by 4 bases and J by 7 bases; unmatched bases: 7. The CDR3 DNA sequence: TGTGCCAGCAGCTCGACAGGGGGTGGAGGCGGGGAGCTGTTTTTT. This translates into CASSSTGGGGGELFF.

V is TRBV5-1 and J is TRBJ1-1; weak D call: TRBD1 (6 bases). The V gene lost 3 bases and the J gene lost 4 bases, with 19 bases spanning the gap. Germline V CDR1 and CDR2: SGHRS, YFSETQ. CDR3 length equals 16 residues. The CDR3 reads CASSSAQGQVITEAFF. The CDR3 coding sequence is TGCGCCAGCAGCTCCGCACAGGGTCAGGTTATCACTGAAGCTTTCTTT. Looking up the rest from reference TRBV5-1 and TRBJ1-1 gives the full variable domain: KAGVTQTPRYLIKTRGQQVTLSCSPISGHRSVSWYQQTPGQGLQFLFEYFSETQRNKGNFPGRFSGRQFSNSRSEMNVSTLELGDSALYLCASSSAQGQVITEAFFGQGTRLTVV.

J is TRBJ1-1 and V is TRBV5-1; D unresolved. V was clipped by 0 bases and J by 6 bases, with 12 bases between them. CDR1 is SGHRS and CDR2 is YFSETQ in the germline V gene. CDR3 length: 14 residues. The CDR3 is CASSLGRISAEAFF. DNA of the CDR3: TGCGCCAGCAGCTTGGGCCGTATTTCGGCTGAAGCTTTCTTT.

The gene calls are TRBV28 and TRBJ1-1, with TRBD1 as a possible D gene (5 bases). Germline V CDR1 and CDR2: MDHEN, SYDVKM. V shed 5 bases and J shed 4 bases, with 20 bases lying between them. CDR3 length equals 16 residues. The CDR3: CASSPQGRRVGTEAFF. The CDR3 nucleotides are TGTGCCAGCAGTCCCCAGGGTCGGAGGGTGGGCACTGAAGCTTTCTTT.

The chain couples TRBV6-5 to TRBJ2-3; TRBD2 matches 8 bases. Germline V gene lookup returns CDR1 MNHEY and CDR2 SVGAGI. The V and J ends lost 2 bases and 0 bases, in that order; junction bases with no gene match: 4. CDR3 length: 16 amino acids. For the CDR3, the DNA is TGTGCCAGCAGTTACGGGGGCGGGGGGAGCACAGATACGCAGTATTTT. It is translated as CASSYGGGGSTDTQYF.

The chain carries TRBV6-5 and TRBJ1-2; D possibly corresponds to TRBD1 (5 bases). The CDR3 length is 14 residues. Germline CDR1 is MNHEY and CDR2 is SVGAGI. V was pared by 7 bases and J by 0 bases, with 12 bases between. CDR3 protein: CASTKGHPNYGYTF. DNA for the CDR3: TGTGCCAGCACCAAAGGACATCCTAACTATGGCTACACCTTC.